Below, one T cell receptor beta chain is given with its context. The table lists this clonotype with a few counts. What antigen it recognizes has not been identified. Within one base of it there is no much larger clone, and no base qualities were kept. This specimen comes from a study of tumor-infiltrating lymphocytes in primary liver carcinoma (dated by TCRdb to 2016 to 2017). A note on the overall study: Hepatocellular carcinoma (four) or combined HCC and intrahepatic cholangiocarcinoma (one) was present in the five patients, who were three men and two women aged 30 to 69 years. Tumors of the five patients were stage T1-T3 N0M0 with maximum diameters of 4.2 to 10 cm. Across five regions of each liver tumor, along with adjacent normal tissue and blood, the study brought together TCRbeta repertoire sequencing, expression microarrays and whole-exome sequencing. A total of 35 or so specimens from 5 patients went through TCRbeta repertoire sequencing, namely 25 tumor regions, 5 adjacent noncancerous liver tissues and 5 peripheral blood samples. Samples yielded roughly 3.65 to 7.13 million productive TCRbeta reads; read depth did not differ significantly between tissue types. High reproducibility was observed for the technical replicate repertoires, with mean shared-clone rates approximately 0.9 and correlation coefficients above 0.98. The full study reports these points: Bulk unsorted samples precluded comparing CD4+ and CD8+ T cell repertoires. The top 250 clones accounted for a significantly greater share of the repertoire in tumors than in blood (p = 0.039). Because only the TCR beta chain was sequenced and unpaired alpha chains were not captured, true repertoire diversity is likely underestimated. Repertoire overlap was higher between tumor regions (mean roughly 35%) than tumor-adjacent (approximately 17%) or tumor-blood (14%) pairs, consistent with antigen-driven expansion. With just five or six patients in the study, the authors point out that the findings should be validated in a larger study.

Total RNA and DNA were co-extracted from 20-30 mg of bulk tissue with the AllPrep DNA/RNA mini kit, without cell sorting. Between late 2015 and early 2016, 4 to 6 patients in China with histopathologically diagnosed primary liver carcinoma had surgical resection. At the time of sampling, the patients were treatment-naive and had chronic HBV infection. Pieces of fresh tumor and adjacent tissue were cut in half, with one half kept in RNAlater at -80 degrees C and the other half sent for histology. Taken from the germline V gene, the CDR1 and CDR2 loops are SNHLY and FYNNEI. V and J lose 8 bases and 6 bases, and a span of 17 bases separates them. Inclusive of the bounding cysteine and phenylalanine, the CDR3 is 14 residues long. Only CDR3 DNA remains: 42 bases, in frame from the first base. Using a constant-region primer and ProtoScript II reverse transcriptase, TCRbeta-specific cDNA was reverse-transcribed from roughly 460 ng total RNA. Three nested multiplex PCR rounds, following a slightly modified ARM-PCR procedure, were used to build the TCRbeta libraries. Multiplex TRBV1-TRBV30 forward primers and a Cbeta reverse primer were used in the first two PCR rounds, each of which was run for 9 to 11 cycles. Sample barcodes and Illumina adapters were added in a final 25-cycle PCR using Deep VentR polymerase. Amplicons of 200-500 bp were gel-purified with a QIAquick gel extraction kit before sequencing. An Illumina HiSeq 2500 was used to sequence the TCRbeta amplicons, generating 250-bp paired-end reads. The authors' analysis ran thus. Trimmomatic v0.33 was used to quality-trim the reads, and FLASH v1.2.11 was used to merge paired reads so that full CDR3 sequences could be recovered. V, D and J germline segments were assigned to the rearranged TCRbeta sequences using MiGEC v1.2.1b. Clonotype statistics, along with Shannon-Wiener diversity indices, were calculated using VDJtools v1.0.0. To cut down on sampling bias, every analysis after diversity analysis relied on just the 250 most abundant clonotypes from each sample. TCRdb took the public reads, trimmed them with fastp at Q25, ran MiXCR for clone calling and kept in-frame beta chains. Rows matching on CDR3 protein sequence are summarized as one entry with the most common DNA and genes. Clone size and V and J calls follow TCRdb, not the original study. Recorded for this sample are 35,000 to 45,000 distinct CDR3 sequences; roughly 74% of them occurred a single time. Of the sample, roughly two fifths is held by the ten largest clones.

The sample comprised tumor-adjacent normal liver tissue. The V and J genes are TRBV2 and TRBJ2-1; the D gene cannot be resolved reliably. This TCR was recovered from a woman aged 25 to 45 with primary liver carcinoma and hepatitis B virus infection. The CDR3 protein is CASQRPPPGNEQFF. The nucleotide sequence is TGTGCCAGCCAAAGGCCTCCTCCGGGCAATGAGCAGTTCTTC.